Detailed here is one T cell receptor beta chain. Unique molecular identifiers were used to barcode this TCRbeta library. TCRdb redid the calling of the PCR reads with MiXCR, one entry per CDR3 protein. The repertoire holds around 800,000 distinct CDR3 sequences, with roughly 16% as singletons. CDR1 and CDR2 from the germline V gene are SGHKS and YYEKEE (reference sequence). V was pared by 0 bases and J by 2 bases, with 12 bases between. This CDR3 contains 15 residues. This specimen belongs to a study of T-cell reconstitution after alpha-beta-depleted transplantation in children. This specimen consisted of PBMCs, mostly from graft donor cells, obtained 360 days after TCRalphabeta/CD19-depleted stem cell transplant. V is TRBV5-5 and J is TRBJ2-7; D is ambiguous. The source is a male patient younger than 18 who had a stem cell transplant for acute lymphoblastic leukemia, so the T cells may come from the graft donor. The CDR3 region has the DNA TGTGCCAGCAGCTTGGGATTGCAGGTGACCTACGAGCAGTACTTC. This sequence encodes CASSLGLQVTYEQYF.